One and the same sample provided the 14 T cell receptor beta chains below, sequenced in a study of blood T cell repertoires in COVID-19. The method was immunoSEQ multiplex PCR; TCRdb's version includes in-frame clones alone and lacks a portion of them. The data show about 170,000 clones, about nine tenths seen once. Sequencing used PBMCs or T cells enriched from blood (not recorded which). These receptors were collected from a woman under 30 who had recovered from COVID-19.

The genes are TRBV27 and TRBJ1-6; D remains unclear. Per germline, CDR1 MNHEY and CDR2 SMNVEV (reference sequence). V lost 3 bases and J 11 bases, leaving 11 bases between the germline ends. This CDR3 comprises 13 residues. CDR3 sequence: CASSFSTIAPLHF. In DNA, the CDR3 is TGTGCCAGCAGTTTCTCTACCATTGCACCCCTCCACTTT.

The chain couples TRBV30 to TRBJ1-2; 8 nucleotides align to TRBD1. The V segment lost 1 base and the J segment 3 bases; nucleotides outside the gene matches: 10. The CDR3 covers 16 residues. Germline lookup yields CDR1 GTSNPN and CDR2 SVGIG (reference sequence). The CDR3 protein is CAWSAPQGAPDYGYTF. The CDR3 nucleotides read TGTGCCTGGAGTGCCCCCCAGGGGGCGCCTGACTATGGCTACACCTTC.

CDR3 sequence (DNA): TGTGCCAGCAGCGTACTGGACAGCACCGGGGAGCTGTTTTTT. This codes for CASSVLDSTGELFF. This chain uses TRBV9 with TRBJ2-2, with a possible D match to TRBD1 (6 bases). Germline lookup yields CDR1 SGDLS and CDR2 YYNGEE. Between the trimmed V and J ends, which lost 1 base and 4 bases, there was a span of 8 bases. The CDR3 sequence is 14 residues long.

On this clone itself: Its ends do not fully match the called genes, so a read error is possible. This chain links TRBV5-1 with TRBJ2-1; 7 bases align to TRBD1. CDR1 SGHRS and CDR2 YFSETQ come from the germline V gene. This CDR3 region has 16 residues. The CDR3 DNA sequence: TGCGCCAGCAGCTCCTCGCTAGGGGGCTCCTACAGTGAGCAGTTCTTC. Its protein product is CASSSSLGGSYSEQFF.

V usage is TRBV28 and J usage is TRBJ2-2; the D gene is possibly TRBD2 (5 bases). Germline values: CDR1 MDHEN, CDR2 SYDVKM. V was trimmed by 4 bases and J by 5 bases, leaving 14 bases between them. The CDR3 runs to 15 residues. In DNA form, the CDR3 reads TGTGCCAGCAGTTGGATTCCGGGGTCAACCGGGGAGCTGTTTTTT. It encodes CASSWIPGSTGELFF.

V is TRBV5-1 and J is TRBJ1-1; 12 nucleotides agree with TRBD1. With V trimmed by 4 bases and J by 1 base, 8 bases remained unmatched. Germline assignment: CDR1 SGHRS and CDR2 YFSETQ. The CDR3 consists of 17 residues. The CDR3, as DNA: TGCGCCAGCAGCCTGGGACAGGGGGCGCGGACGAACACTGAAGCTTTCTTT. Its translation is CASSLGQGARTNTEAFF.

The chain joins TRBV2 to TRBJ1-1; D may be TRBD1 (5 bases). This CDR3 contains 12 residues. With 8 bases removed from V and 8 bases from J, the gap between germline ends came to 15 bases. Germline V gives CDR1 SNHLY, CDR2 FYNNEI. This chain's CDR3 is CASRGPGGEAFF. The CDR3 DNA follows: TGTGCCAGCCGCGGGCCCGGGGGGGAAGCTTTCTTT.

The V and J genes are TRBV2 and TRBJ2-2; tentatively, D is TRBD1 (5 bases). Germline assignment: CDR1 SNHLY and CDR2 FYNNEI. The CDR3 loop spans 16 amino acids. The V and J ends lost 5 bases and 0 bases respectively, with 13 bases between them. The CDR3 region is CASSPQGSANTGELFF. The CDR3 DNA reads as TGTGCCAGCAGTCCCCAGGGCAGCGCGAACACCGGGGAGCTGTTTTTT. The full variable domain, its missing parts supplied by reference TRBV2 and TRBJ2-2, is EPEVTQTPSHQVTQMGQEVILRCVPISNHLYFYWYRQILGQKVEFLVSFYNNEISEKSEIFDDQFSVERPDGSNFTLKIRSTKLEDSAMYFCASSPQGSANTGELFFGEGSRLTVL.

The chain employs TRBV18 and TRBJ2-2; no definite D call. Germline V gene lookup returns CDR1 KGHSH and CDR2 LQKENI. The V end lost 1 base, the J end lost 3 bases, and 9 bases lay between the germline ends. The CDR3 length is 15 residues. CDR3 residues: CASSPQRPDTGELFF. The CDR3 DNA reads TGTGCCAGCTCACCACAGAGGCCGGACACCGGGGAGCTGTTTTTT.

DNA of the CDR3: TGTGCCAGCAGTGAGTTTTGGACAAGTGCCAAAAACATTCAGTACTTC. Its protein product is CASSEFWTSAKNIQYF. This rearrangement joins TRBV2 to TRBJ2-4, with D possibly TRBD1 on 5 matching bases. Germline V lookup: CDR1 SNHLY, CDR2 FYNNEI. V was pared by 3 bases and J by 1 base, with 13 bases between. CDR3 length: 16 residues.

V usage is TRBV7-9 and J usage is TRBJ1-4, with D unclear. Germline V gene lookup returns CDR1 SEHNR and CDR2 FQNEAQ (reference sequence). Trimming removed 3 bases from V and 10 bases from J, with 15 bases in between. The CDR3 is 14 amino acids. For the CDR3, the DNA is TGTGCCAGCAGCTTTACCGACTGGGCGGGAAAACTGTTTTTT. This sequence encodes CASSFTDWAGKLFF. Looking up the rest from reference TRBV7-9 and TRBJ1-4 gives the full variable domain: DTGVSQNPRHKITKRGQNVTFRCDPISEHNRLYWYRQTLGQGPEFLTYFQNEAQLEKSRLLSDRFSAERPKGSFSTLEIQRTEQGDSAMYLCASSFTDWAGKLFFGSGTQLSVL.

This chain joins TRBV27 and TRBJ2-3; a possible D gene is TRBD2 (5 bases). Per the germline V gene, CDR1 is MNHEY and CDR2 is SMNVEV (reference sequence). This CDR3 comprises 13 residues. V was shortened by 8 bases and J by 3 bases, with 12 bases between the two germline ends. The CDR3 spells CASGRRRTDTQYF. The CDR3 DNA reads as TGTGCCAGCGGTCGGAGGCGGACAGATACGCAGTATTTT.

The chain recombines TRBV12-3 or TRBV12-4 with TRBJ2-2; D is uncertain. V was pared by 5 bases and J by 7 bases, with 8 bases between. This CDR3 comprises 12 residues. CDR3 DNA: TGTGCCAGCAGTCCCGGGTTCGGGGAGCTGTTTTTT. Protein: CASSPGFGELFF.

The V and J genes are TRBV5-8 and TRBJ2-1, with 9 bases matching TRBD2. The CDR3 covers 15 residues. The V gene's germline CDR1 is SGHTS and CDR2 YDEGEE. Trimming removed 2 bases from V and 2 bases from J; junction bases left unmatched: 2. The CDR3 coding sequence is TGTGCCAGCAGCTTTAGCGGGAGTACCTACAATGAGCAGTTCTTC. Residues: CASSFSGSTYNEQFF.